These 4 T cell receptor beta chains came from one sample sequenced in a study of identical twins. TCRdb re-analysed the 5' RACE reads in MiXCR, keeping a single row per CDR3 protein. The sample contains about 430,000 distinct CDR3 sequences, approximately 18% of which appear only once. The sequencing input was naive T cells sorted from blood. These receptor sequences come from a man aged 50 or older in good health.

This clonotype was counted only a few times. The V gene is TRBV20-1, the J gene TRBJ2-1; 7 bases are a match to TRBD2. The CDR3 covers 16 residues. Germline lookup yields CDR1 DFQATT and CDR2 SNEGSKA (reference sequence). Trimming removed 6 bases from V and 0 bases from J; junction bases left unmatched: 11. CDR3 sequence reads: CSARTRLAVSYNEQFF. CDR3 bases: TGCAGTGCGAGAACCCGTCTAGCGGTCTCCTACAATGAGCAGTTCTTC.

This clonotype came up a few times. The CDR3 region has the DNA TGCAGCGCTGTGACCGGGGTAGATCAGCCCCAGCATTTT. Protein product: CSAVTGVDQPQHF. The chain couples TRBV29-1 to TRBJ1-5; the D is unclear. CDR3 length: 13 amino acids. The V gene's germline CDR1 is SQVTM and CDR2 ANQGSEA. V lost 7 bases and J 5 bases, leaving 15 bases between the germline ends.

V gene TRBV6-5 combines with J gene TRBJ1-1, with D unclear. Trimming pared 1 base from V and 3 bases from J, leaving 0 bases between. CDR1 and CDR2 (germline): MNHEY, SVGAGI. This CDR3 region has 11 residues. The CDR3 region has the DNA TGTGCCAGCAGTTACTACACTGAAGCTTTCTTT. Translation: CASSYYTEAFF.

This clonotype was found many times. The chain links TRBV7-8 to TRBJ2-5; D gene uncertain. The length of the CDR3 is 14 residues. The V gene's germline CDR1 is SGHVS and CDR2 FQNEAQ. V dropped 1 base and J dropped 3 bases, with 9 bases sitting between them. In nucleotides, the CDR3 is TGTGCCAGCAGCTTAGGACATACTAAAGAGACCCAGTACTTC. It codes for CASSLGHTKETQYF.